A selection of T cell receptor beta chains follows, all from one sample in a study of blood T cell repertoires in COVID-19. The repertoire was sequenced with immunoSEQ multiplex PCR; TCRdb's copy has only in-frame clones and lacks some. The table shows roughly 150,000 clones, with around 89% occurring only once. What was sequenced was peripheral blood. These receptors all come from a woman of 80 years or more with acute or convalescent COVID-19. CDR3s leave out the opening cysteine and the closing phenylalanine or tryptophan. Rows give clone size only sometimes, using once, few, many, or a class for an expanded clone.

abundance	v_gene	j_gene	CDR3aa
once	TRBV4-2	TRBJ2-5	ASSQDGTPQETQY
few	TRBV4-1	TRBJ1-2	ASSPGSGQGFGYT
.	TRBV19	TRBJ1-5	ASSTTGGAYSNQPQH
.	TRBV27	TRBJ2-7	ASKTGTGHYYEQY
.	TRBV29-1	TRBJ2-7	SVEVGREQY
.	TRBV4-2	TRBJ1-5	ASREAQGINQPQH
.	TRBV27	TRBJ2-3	ASSLLYRAGTDTQY
.	TRBV7-2	TRBJ1-1	ASSPYTGAAEAF
.	TRBV10-2	TRBJ2-3	ASSLGHRDTQY
once	TRBV3-1/TRBV3-2	TRBJ1-4	ASSQSSIEKLF
.	TRBV5-1	TRBJ2-1	ASSLATGVGYNEQF
.	TRBV19	TRBJ1-2	ASSTDRGGYT
.	TRBV6-6	TRBJ2-2	ASSPLSGELF
.	TRBV6-6	TRBJ2-5	ASGRTSGGETQY
.	TRBV4-2	TRBJ1-2	ASSQAPGLTNYGYT
.	TRBV19	TRBJ2-5	ASTPTSGGTGLY
.	TRBV28	TRBJ1-3	ASSTQAIVNTIY
.	TRBV5-1	TRBJ2-3	ASSLAGQGLDTQY
.	TRBV6-5	TRBJ2-7	ASRPRASVSHEQY
.	TRBV6-5	TRBJ1-1	ASFQGLENTEAF
once	TRBV7-2	TRBJ1-6	ASSFSQGLDSPLH
few	TRBV14	TRBJ2-5	ASSLSDRVTVYQETQY
few	TRBV3-1/TRBV3-2	TRBJ1-1	ASSPLGVNTEAF
.	TRBV10-3	TRBJ1-2	AISESFQQGWNYGYT
.	TRBV6-5	TRBJ2-2	ASCSRRANTGELF
.	TRBV3-1/TRBV3-2	TRBJ2-7	ASSQTGLPYEQY
.	TRBV19	TRBJ2-3	ASSTRGLAGGNTDTQY
.	TRBV5-4	TRBJ2-5	ASSPWGRAGGRETQY
.	TRBV5-4	TRBJ1-2	ASSLAGKRSLSYGYT
.	TRBV2	TRBJ1-6	ASSEADRGGSPLH
.	TRBV24-1	TRBJ2-3	ATSGGQGSTDTQY
.	TRBV6-1	TRBJ2-5	ASSDPTGASETQY
.	TRBV6-5	TRBJ1-1	ASSYSWAENTEAF
once	TRBV28	TRBJ1-1	ASSLGAGKGPNTEAF
.	TRBV4-2	TRBJ1-2	ASSQPTLAGTGYGGYT
.	TRBV7-2	TRBJ2-1	ASSLVATSYNEQF
.	TRBV2	TRBJ2-7	ASSDATGDFYEQY
once	TRBV19	TRBJ2-1	ASSPLLAGGTNEQF
.	TRBV2	TRBJ1-2	ASSGEQGAGYGYT
.	TRBV7-3	TRBJ1-1	ASSLTGPRRGPGGAF
.	TRBV6-5	TRBJ1-2	ASSYSAGGYGYT
.	TRBV4-2	TRBJ2-1	ASSPQVSGGPYNEQF
.	TRBV29-1	TRBJ1-1	SVNRGTTEAF
.	TRBV4-2	TRBJ1-1	ASSQVGGNTEAF
.	TRBV19	TRBJ2-1	ASESASGGYEQF
.	TRBV5-6	TRBJ2-5	ASSRTSGGAETQY
.	TRBV6-6	TRBJ1-5	ASSRGGPYQPQH
.	TRBV15	TRBJ1-3	ATRPGAGNTIY
.	TRBV7-2	TRBJ1-1	ASSRDTNTEAF
.	TRBV10-3	TRBJ1-2	AISEGSGYT
few	TRBV10-3	TRBJ1-1	AISETTVNTEAF
.	TRBV6-1	TRBJ2-2	ASSEWTGVAGELF
.	TRBV5-1	TRBJ1-1	ASSSDRGGHTEAF
.	TRBV5-4	TRBJ2-7	ASSPDLERGLEQY
.	TRBV5-6	TRBJ1-3	ASSLAQGTGNTIY